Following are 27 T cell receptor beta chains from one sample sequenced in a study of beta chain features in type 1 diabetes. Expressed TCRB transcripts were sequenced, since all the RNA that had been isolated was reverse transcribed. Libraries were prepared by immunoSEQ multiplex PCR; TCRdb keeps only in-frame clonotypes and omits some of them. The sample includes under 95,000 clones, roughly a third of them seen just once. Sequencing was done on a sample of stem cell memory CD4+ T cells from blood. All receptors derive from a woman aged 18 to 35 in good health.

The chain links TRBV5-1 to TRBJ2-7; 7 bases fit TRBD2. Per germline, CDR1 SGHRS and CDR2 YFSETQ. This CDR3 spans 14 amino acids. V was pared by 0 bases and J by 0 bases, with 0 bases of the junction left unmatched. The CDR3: CASSLGGSSYEQYF. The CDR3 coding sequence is TGCGCCAGCAGCTTGGGCGGGAGCTCCTACGAGCAGTACTTC.

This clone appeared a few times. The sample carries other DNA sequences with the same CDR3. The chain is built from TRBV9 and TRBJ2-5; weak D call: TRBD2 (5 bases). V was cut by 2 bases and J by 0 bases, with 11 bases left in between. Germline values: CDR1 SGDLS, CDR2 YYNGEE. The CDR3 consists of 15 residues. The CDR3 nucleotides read TGTGCCAGCAGCGTTGGGAACGGGAACCAAGAGACCCAGTACTTC. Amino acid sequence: CASSVGNGNQETQYF.

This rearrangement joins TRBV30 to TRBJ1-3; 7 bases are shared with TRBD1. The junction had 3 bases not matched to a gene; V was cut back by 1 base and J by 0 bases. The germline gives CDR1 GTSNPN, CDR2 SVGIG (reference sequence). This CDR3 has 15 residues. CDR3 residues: CAWSGDSPSGNTIYF. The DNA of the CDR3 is TGTGCCTGGAGTGGGGACAGTCCCTCTGGAAACACCATATATTTT. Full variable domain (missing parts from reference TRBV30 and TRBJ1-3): SQTIHQWPATLVQPVGSPLSLECTVEGTSNPNLYWYRQAAGRGLQLLFYSVGIGQISSEVPQNLSASRPQDRQFILSSKKLLLSDSGFYLCAWSGDSPSGNTIYFGEGSWLTVV.

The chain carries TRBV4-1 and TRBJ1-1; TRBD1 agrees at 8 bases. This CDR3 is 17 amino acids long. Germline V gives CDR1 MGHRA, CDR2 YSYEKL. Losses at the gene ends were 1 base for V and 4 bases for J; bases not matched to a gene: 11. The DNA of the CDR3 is TGCGCCAGCAGCCAAGGCCGGCAGGGGGCGCGAGGCACTGAAGCTTTCTTT. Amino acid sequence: CASSQGRQGARGTEAFF.

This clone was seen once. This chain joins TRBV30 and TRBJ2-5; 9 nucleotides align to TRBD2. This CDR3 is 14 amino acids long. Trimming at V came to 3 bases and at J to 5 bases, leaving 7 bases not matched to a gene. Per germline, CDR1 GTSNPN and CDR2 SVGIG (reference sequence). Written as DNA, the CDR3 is TGTGCCTGGAGAGCTAGCGGGGTTAAGGAGACCCAGTACTTC. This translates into CAWRASGVKETQYF.

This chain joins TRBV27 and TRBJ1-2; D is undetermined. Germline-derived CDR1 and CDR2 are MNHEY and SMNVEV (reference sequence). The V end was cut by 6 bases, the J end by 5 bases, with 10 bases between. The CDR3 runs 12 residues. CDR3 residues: CASSFSGYGYTF. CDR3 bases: TGTGCCAGCAGCTTCTCAGGATATGGCTACACCTTC.

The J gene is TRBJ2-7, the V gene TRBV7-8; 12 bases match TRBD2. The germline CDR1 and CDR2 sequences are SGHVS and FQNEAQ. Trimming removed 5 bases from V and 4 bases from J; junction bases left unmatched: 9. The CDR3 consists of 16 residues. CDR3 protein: CASSPMTSGGGYEQYF. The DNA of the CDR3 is TGTGCCAGCAGCCCGATGACTAGCGGGGGCGGGTACGAGCAGTACTTC.

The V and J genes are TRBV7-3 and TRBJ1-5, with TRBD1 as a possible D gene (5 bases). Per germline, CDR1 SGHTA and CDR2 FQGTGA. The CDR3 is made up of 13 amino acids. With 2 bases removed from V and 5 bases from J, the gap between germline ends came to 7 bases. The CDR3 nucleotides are TGTGCCAGCAGCTTACAGGGCGATCAGCCCCAGCATTTT. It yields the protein CASSLQGDQPQHF.

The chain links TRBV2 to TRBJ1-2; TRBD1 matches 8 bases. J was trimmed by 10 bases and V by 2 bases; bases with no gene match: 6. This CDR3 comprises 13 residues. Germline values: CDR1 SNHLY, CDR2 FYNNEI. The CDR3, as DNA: TGTGCCAGCAGTGAATCTGAGACAGGGGACTACACCTTC. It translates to CASSESETGDYTF. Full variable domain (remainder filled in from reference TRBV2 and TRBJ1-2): EPEVTQTPSHQVTQMGQEVILRCVPISNHLYFYWYRQILGQKVEFLVSFYNNEISEKSEIFDDQFSVERPDGSNFTLKIRSTKLEDSAMYFCASSESETGDYTFGSGTRLTVV.

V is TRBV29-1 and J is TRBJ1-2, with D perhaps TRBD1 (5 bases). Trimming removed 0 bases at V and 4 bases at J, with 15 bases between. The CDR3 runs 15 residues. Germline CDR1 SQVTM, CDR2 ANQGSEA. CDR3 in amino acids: CSVEDLGRVGYGYTF. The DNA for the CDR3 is TGCAGCGTTGAAGATTTAGGCAGGGTCGGCTATGGCTACACCTTC.

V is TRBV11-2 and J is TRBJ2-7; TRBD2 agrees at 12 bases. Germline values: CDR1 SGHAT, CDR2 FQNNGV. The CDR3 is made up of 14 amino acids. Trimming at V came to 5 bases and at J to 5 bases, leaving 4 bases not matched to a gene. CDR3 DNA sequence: TGTGCCAGCAGCAGACTAGCGGGAGTGCACGAGCAGTACTTC. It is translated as CASSRLAGVHEQYF.

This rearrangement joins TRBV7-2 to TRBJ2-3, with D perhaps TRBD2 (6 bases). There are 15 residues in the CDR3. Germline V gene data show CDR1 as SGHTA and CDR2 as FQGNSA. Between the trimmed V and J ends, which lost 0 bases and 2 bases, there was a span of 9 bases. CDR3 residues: CASSLARGPTDTQYF. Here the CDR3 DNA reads TGTGCCAGCAGCTTAGCGCGGGGACCCACAGATACGCAGTATTTT.

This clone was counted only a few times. This CDR3 reads CASSTPVTGGMEQYF. DNA for the CDR3: TGTGCCAGCAGCACACCTGTGACAGGGGGCATGGAGCAGTACTTC. The chain uses TRBV7-2 and TRBJ2-7, with 10 nucleotides matching TRBD1. The CDR3 runs 15 residues. Per the germline V gene, CDR1 is SGHTA and CDR2 is FQGNSA. Unmatched junction bases numbered 11, after V lost 5 bases and J lost 7 bases.

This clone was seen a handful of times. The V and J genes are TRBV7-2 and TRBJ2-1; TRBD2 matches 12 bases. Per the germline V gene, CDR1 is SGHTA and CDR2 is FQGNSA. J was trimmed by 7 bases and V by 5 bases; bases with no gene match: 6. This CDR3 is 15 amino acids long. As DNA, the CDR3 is TGTGCCAGCAGCCCGACTAGCGGGAGAGGAAATGAGCAGTTCTTC. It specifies CASSPTSGRGNEQFF.

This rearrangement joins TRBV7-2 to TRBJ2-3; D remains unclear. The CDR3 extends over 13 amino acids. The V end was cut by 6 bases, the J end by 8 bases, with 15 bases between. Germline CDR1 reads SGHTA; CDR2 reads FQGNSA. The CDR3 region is CASRVWLDSTQYF. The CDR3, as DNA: TGTGCCAGCAGGGTGTGGCTAGACTCTACGCAGTATTTT.

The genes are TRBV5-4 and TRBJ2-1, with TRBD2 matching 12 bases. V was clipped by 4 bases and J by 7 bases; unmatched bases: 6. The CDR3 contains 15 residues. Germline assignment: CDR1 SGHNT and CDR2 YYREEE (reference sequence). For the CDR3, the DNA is TGTGCCAGCAGCCCGACTAGCGGGAGTTCGAATGAGCAGTTCTTC. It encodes CASSPTSGSSNEQFF.

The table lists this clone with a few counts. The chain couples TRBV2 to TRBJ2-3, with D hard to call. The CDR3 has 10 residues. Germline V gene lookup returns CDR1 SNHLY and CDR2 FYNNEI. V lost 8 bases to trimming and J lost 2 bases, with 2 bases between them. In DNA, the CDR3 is TGTGCCAGCCTCACAGATACGCAGTATTTT. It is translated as CASLTDTQYF.

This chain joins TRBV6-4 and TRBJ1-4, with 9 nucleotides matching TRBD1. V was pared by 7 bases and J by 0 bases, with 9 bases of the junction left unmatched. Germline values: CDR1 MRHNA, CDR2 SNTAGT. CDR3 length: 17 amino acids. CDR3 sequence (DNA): TGTGCCAGCACCAACCGGGACAGGGAGGCAACTAATGAAAAACTGTTTTTT. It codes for CASTNRDREATNEKLFF.

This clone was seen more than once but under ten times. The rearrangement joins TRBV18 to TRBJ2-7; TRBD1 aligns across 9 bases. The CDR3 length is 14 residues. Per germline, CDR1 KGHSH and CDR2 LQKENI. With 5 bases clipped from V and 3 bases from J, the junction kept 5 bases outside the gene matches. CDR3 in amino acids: CASSDRGAYYEQYF. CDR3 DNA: TGTGCCAGCTCAGACAGGGGGGCCTACTACGAGCAGTACTTC.

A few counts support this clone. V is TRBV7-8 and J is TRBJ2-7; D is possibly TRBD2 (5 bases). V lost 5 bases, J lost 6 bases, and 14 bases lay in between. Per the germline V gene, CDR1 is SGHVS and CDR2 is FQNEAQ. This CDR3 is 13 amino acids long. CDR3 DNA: TGTGCCAGCAGCGGAGGTCAATGGGCCGAGCAGTACTTC. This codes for CASSGGQWAEQYF.

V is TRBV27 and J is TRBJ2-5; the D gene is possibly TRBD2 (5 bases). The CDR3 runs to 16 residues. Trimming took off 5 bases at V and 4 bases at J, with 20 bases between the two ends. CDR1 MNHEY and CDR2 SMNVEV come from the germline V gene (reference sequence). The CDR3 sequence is CASSVRSGLHRETQYF. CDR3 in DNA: TGTGCCAGCAGTGTAAGGAGCGGCCTCCATCGAGAGACCCAGTACTTC.

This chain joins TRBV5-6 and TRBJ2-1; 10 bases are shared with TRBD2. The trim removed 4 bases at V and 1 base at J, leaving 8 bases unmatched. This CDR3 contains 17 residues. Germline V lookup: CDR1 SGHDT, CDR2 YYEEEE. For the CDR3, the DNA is TGTGCCAGCAGCCCCAGACTAGCGGGCCCGTCCTACAATGAGCAGTTCTTC. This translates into CASSPRLAGPSYNEQFF.

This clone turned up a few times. CDR3 bases: TGCAGCGTTGAAGTTGGAACTCTGAGGAGCTCCTACAATGAGCAGTTCTTC. Its protein product is CSVEVGTLRSSYNEQFF. The chain combines TRBV29-1 with TRBJ2-1, with unresolved D. The germline V gene encodes CDR1 SQVTM and CDR2 ANQGSEA. V lost 1 base to trimming and J lost 0 bases, with 16 bases between them. This CDR3 comprises 17 residues.

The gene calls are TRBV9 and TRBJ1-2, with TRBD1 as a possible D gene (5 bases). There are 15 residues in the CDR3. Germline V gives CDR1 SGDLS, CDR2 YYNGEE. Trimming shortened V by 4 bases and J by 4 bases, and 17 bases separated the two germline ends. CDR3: CASSPGSGYTYGYTF. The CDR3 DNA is TGTGCCAGCAGCCCCGGTTCAGGGTATACCTATGGCTACACCTTC.

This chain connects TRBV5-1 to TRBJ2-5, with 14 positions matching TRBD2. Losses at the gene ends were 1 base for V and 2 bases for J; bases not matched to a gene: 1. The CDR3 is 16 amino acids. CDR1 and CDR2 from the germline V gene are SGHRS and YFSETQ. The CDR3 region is CASSLRLAGGQETQYF. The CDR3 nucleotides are TGCGCCAGCAGCTTGAGACTAGCGGGAGGGCAAGAGACCCAGTACTTC.

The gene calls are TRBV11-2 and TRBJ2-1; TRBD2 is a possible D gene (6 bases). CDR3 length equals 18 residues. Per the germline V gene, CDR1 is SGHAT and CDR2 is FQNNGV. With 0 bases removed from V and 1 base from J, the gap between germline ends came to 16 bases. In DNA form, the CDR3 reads TGTGCCAGCAGCTTAGATCGGACTATCTCTACGTCCTACAATGAGCAGTTCTTC. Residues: CASSLDRTISTSYNEQFF.

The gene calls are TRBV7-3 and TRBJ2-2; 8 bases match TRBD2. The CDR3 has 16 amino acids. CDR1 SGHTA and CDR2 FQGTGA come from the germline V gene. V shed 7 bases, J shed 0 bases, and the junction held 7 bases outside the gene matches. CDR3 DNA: TGTGCCAGCACTCTCACGGGGGGGGCGAACACCGGGGAGCTGTTTTTT. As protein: CASTLTGGANTGELFF.